Reported below is one TCR beta chain. This sample was taken from a study of blood T cell repertoires in COVID-19. V was shortened by 4 bases and J by 5 bases, with 14 bases between the two germline ends. The CDR3 contains 14 residues. Germline V gene sequence: CDR1 SGHTA, CDR2 FQGTGA. Clones were sequenced by immunoSEQ multiplex PCR, and TCRdb holds only the in-frame ones, with some missing. The table shows about 57,000 clones, with 80% to 90% occurring only once. Individuals aged about 18 to 89 years were recruited from 24 US areas. The study assigned cohorts using participant-reported clinical history.

Specimen: PBMCs or T cells enriched from blood (not recorded which). This rearrangement joins TRBV7-3 to TRBJ1-2; D remains ambiguous. The receptor comes from a woman aged 40 to 49 with acute COVID-19. The CDR3 sequence is CASSSLTPPYGYTF. CDR3 DNA: TGTGCCAGCAGCTCCCTCACACCACCGTATGGCTACACCTTC.